This entry is about one T cell receptor beta chain. Its antigen is unidentified. The junction had 7 bases not matched to a gene; V was cut back by 9 bases and J by 3 bases. CDR3 size: 13 residues. TCRdb's copy holds only in-frame clones and misses some; the assay was immunoSEQ multiplex PCR. The sample includes some 120,000 clones, roughly 90% of them seen just once. This record belongs to a study of T cell responses to AZD1222 COVID-19 vaccine. Study-wide results and limits: The study found Spike-specific TCR breadth and depth rose after two AZD1222 doses. Females made up more of the donors, who were largely white British, and clonal diversity may have come out too low.

This chain links TRBV23-1 with TRBJ2-7; TRBD1 matches 8 bases. TRBV23-1 carries the ORF label, with uncertain function. Source: peripheral blood, taken 28 days after the second dose of the MenACWY control vaccine. The sequence was obtained from an adult who received the MenACWY meningococcal vaccine as a control. This CDR3 reads CARKGQGFYEQYV. The CDR3 bases are TGCGCCAGGAAAGGACAGGGATTCTACGAGCAGTACGTC.